One and the same sample provided the 6 T cell receptor beta chains below, sequenced in a study of cytomegalovirus exposure and HLA in healthy donors. In the PCR, 60 Vbeta and 13 Jbeta primers were used. Only in-frame clones appear in the TCRdb table, and some are missing; sequencing was by immunoSEQ multiplex PCR. Of over 130,000 clones in the sample, 80% were seen once. The specimen was PBMCs. The receptor set was obtained from a man between 50 and 59 years old in good health and CMV-seronegative.

This clone was detected only a few times. J is TRBJ1-6 and V is TRBV5-1; 7 bases are a match to TRBD1. The trim removed 0 bases at V and 9 bases at J, leaving 12 bases unmatched. In germline, CDR1 is SGHRS, CDR2 YFSETQ. This CDR3 region has 17 residues. The CDR3 bases are TGCGCCAGCAGCTTGGCCCGCTCGGAACAGGGGAGTTCACCCCTCCACTTT. Amino acid sequence: CASSLARSEQGSSPLHF. The variable domain in full, completed from reference TRBV5-1 and TRBJ1-6, reads KAGVTQTPRYLIKTRGQQVTLSCSPISGHRSVSWYQQTPGQGLQFLFEYFSETQRNKGNFPGRFSGRQFSNSRSEMNVSTLELGDSALYLCASSLARSEQGSSPLHFGNGTRLTVT.

The chain links TRBV28 to TRBJ2-7; 12 positions match TRBD2. Germline V gene data show CDR1 as MDHEN and CDR2 as SYDVKM. The CDR3 is 15 residues long. J gave up 5 bases and V 6 bases, and 8 bases lay outside the gene matches. CDR3 coding DNA: TGTGCCAGCAGACAACTAGCGGGGGGTTTCGACGAGCAGTACTTC. Translated: CASRQLAGGFDEQYF.

This rearrangement joins TRBV28 to TRBJ2-3; 15 bases line up with TRBD2. CDR3 length: 19 amino acids. The germline V gene encodes CDR1 MDHEN and CDR2 SYDVKM. V gave up 8 bases and J gave up 1 base; unmatched junction bases: 13. The CDR3 sequence is CASPPGLAGGGPGTDTQYF. In nucleotides, the CDR3 is TGTGCCAGCCCCCCGGGACTAGCGGGAGGTGGGCCGGGCACAGATACGCAGTATTTT.

This chain links TRBV5-6 with TRBJ2-2, with D tentatively TRBD1 (6 bases). The CDR3 runs to 14 residues. Germline-derived CDR1 and CDR2 are SGHDT and YYEEEE. V lost 4 bases to trimming and J lost 2 bases, with 9 bases between them. The CDR3 reads CASSPDSNTGELFF. The CDR3 DNA is TGTGCCAGCAGCCCGGACAGCAACACCGGGGAGCTGTTTTTT.

The chain carries TRBV20-1 and TRBJ1-1; perhaps TRBD1 as D (5 bases). CDR3 length equals 11 residues. Germline V gene sequence: CDR1 DFQATT, CDR2 SNEGSKA (reference sequence). The V gene lost 6 bases and the J gene lost 3 bases, with 8 bases spanning the gap. This chain's CDR3 is CSAPGDTEAFF. For the CDR3, the DNA is TGCAGTGCCCCGGGGGACACTGAAGCTTTCTTT.

This clone has more than one count but fewer than ten. This sequence joins TRBV28 and TRBJ1-4; D possibly corresponds to TRBD1 (6 bases). Trimming removed 2 bases from V and 7 bases from J, with 14 bases in between. The CDR3 is 15 amino acids. Germline CDR1 is MDHEN and CDR2 is SYDVKM. CDR3 region: CASSLGGGGGEKLFF. The DNA of the CDR3 is TGTGCCAGCAGTTTAGGTGGGGGCGGAGGTGAAAAACTGTTTTTT.